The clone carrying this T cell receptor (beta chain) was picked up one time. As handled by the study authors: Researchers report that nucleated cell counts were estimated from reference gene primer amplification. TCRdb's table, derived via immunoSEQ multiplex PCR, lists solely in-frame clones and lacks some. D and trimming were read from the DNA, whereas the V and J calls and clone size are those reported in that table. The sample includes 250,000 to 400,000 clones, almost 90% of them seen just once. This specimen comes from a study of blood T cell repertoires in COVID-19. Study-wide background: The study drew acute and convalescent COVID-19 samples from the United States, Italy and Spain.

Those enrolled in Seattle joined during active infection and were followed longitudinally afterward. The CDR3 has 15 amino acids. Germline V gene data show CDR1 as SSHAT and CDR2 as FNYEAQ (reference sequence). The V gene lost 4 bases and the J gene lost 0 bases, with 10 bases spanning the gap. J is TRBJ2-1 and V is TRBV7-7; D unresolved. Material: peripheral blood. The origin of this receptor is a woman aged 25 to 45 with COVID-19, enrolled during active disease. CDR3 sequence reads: CASSSGRSSYNEQFF. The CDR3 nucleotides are TGTGCCAGCAGCTCTGGCCGGAGCTCCTACAATGAGCAGTTCTTC.